The rows below give T cell receptor beta chains drawn from one sample of a study of blood T cells in healthy people across ages. MiXCR, applied by TCRdb to the 5' RACE reads, yields one record per CDR3 protein. Of hundreds of thousands of distinct CDR3 sequences detected, approximately 53% appear once; the ten largest clones hold roughly 24%. The sample consisted of blood. Receptors were obtained from a man aged 40-55 years in good health. The CDR3 runs from the conserved cysteine through the conserved F or W.

v_call	j_call	cdr3_aa
TRBV5-5	TRBJ1-5	CASSRTDRGQSRNQPQHF
TRBV5-1	TRBJ2-7	CASSLDPGNEQYF
TRBV7-9	TRBJ1-2	CASSSDRSGYGYTF
TRBV11-3	TRBJ2-1	CASSPGRVDEQFF
TRBV4-1	TRBJ2-6	CASSQEIQGANVLTF
TRBV5-6	TRBJ2-1	CASSPRQGANNEQFF
TRBV20-1	TRBJ1-2	CSARDPPQANYGYTF
TRBV12-3/TRBV12-4	TRBJ2-3	CASSLGGAVTDTQYF
TRBV20-1	.	CSAYRPETQYF
TRBV5-5	TRBJ2-3	CASSTSGQGATDTQYF
TRBV11-3	TRBJ2-5	CASSPTGSGEETQYF
TRBV2	TRBJ1-2	CASSDGGSLNYGYTF
TRBV20-1	TRBJ2-1	CSVPISGVNEQFF
TRBV6-1	TRBJ2-3	CASRRDRDYPSDTQYF
TRBV12-3/TRBV12-4	TRBJ2-3	CASSWTTTDTQYF
TRBV5-1	TRBJ2-3	CASSLFGGVEGTDTQYF
TRBV5-1	.	CASSGTSGSGNEQYF
TRBV6-1	TRBJ2-3	CASRPMGLSTDTQYF
TRBV5-1	TRBJ2-1	CASSSGLAGGPIANEQFF
TRBV18	TRBJ2-7	CASSPRGGEQYF
TRBV4-1	.	CASSPLGVSYNEQYF
TRBV20-1	TRBJ1-5	CSARVRGAFSNQPQHF
TRBV6-5	TRBJ2-3	CASGQGLPTDTQYF
TRBV7-2	TRBJ2-2	CASSPLRSVGELFF
TRBV4-2	TRBJ1-2	CASSQAAFIRYGYTF
TRBV15	TRBJ2-1	CATSGPTTYNEQFF
TRBV28	TRBJ2-3	CASSWVVDTQYF
TRBV11-3	TRBJ2-7	CASSLAGAFSYEQYF
TRBV7-2	TRBJ2-5	CASSYRGTGEGTQYF
TRBV6-1	TRBJ1-1	CASSEVSMGWESRWSTEAFF
TRBV20-1	TRBJ1-2	CSASIRDRGAGYTF
TRBV7-2	TRBJ2-2	CASSASVGLNTGELFF
TRBV5-6	TRBJ1-5	CASSLGIYSNQPQHF
TRBV7-6	TRBJ2-3	CASPPGGGTDTQYF
TRBV20-1	TRBJ1-2	CSTGGYTF
TRBV6-5	TRBJ1-2	CASSHRDRVSSGYTF
TRBV20-1	TRBJ1-1	CSARDDILGAAFF
TRBV5-1	TRBJ2-7	CASSRISYNEQYF
TRBV12-3/TRBV12-4	TRBJ1-5	CASSYRGQRGNQPQHF
TRBV11-2	TRBJ2-5	CASSGRPRGLQETQYF
TRBV20-1	TRBJ2-1	CSARGAGGEFF
TRBV27	TRBJ1-1	CASSTAGGTEAFF